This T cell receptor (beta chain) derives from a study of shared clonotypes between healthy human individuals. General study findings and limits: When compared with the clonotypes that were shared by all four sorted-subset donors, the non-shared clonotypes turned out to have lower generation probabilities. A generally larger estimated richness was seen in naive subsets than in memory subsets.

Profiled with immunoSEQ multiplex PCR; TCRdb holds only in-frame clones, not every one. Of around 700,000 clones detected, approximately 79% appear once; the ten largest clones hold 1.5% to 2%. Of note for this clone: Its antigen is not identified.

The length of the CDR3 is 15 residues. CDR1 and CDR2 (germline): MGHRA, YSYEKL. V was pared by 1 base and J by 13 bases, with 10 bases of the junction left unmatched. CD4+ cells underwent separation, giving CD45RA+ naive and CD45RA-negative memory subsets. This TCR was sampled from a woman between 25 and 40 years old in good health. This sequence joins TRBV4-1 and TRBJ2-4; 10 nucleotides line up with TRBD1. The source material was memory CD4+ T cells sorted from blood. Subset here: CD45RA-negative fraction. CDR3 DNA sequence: TGCGCCAGCAGCCAAGCCCCCGGGACAGGGGTTAGACAGTACTTC. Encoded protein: CASSQAPGTGVRQYF.